Here is one TCR beta chain with its context. This specimen belongs to a study of sequential checkpoint blockade in melanoma. The table came from immunoSEQ multiplex PCR; TCRdb's copy has only in-frame clones and leaves some out. Of some 32,000 clones listed, roughly 84% are singletons. Described treatment: randomized to nivolumab then ipilimumab (arm A) or the reverse (arm B). DNA-damaging chemotherapy had not been given to any patient beforehand. PBMC sorting kept live CD3+CD8+ cells without CD19 or CD56. The V gene end was trimmed by 0 bases and the J gene end by 6 bases; junction bases not matched to a gene: 8. The CDR3 contains 15 residues. Germline lookup yields CDR1 LGHNA and CDR2 YSLEER.

The sample consisted of CD8+ T cells sorted from blood (inferred from file names), taken from a patient given nivolumab and ipilimumab in sequence. The receptor was derived from a human donor with melanoma. V gene TRBV4-3 combines with J gene TRBJ2-7, with 7 nucleotides matching TRBD2. CDR3: CASSQDEWEGGEQYF. In nucleotides, the CDR3 is TGCGCCAGCAGCCAAGATGAGTGGGAGGGAGGCGAGCAGTACTTC.